A selection of T cell receptor beta chains follows, all from one sample in a study of human T cells and chemical hapten exposure. TCRdb passed the RACE reads through MiXCR, listing each CDR3 protein once. The sample shows some 120,000 distinct CDR3 sequences, 9.5% to 13% of them seen only once. The starting material was whole blood, obtained in connection with sensitization to the hapten diphenylcyclopropenone (DPC). The origin of the receptors is a woman in her forties or fifties with alopecia areata. Some clones in this sample may be carry-over from other donors' samples. CDR3s include the opening cysteine and the closing phenylalanine or tryptophan. Each record gives: J gene, V gene, CDR3 protein.

J: TRBJ2-7
V: TRBV5-1
CDR3: CASSSLVTYEQYF

J: TRBJ2-7
V: TRBV9
CDR3: CASSTRSAGGPGEQYF

J: TRBJ1-3
V: TRBV18
CDR3: CASRQGNVVGNTIYF

J: TRBJ2-7
V: TRBV7-2
CDR3: CASSSFFGGGIHEQYF

J: TRBJ1-5
V: TRBV5-6
CDR3: CASSLRTGGNQPQHF

J: TRBJ2-7
V: TRBV29-1
CDR3: CSASSGAAYEQYF

J: TRBJ1-1
V: TRBV28
CDR3: CASREDSHVSAVSNMNTEAFF

J: TRBJ2-1
V: TRBV28
CDR3: CASSLSQGGNEQFF

J: TRBJ2-7
V: TRBV18
CDR3: CASSQTRDHEQYF

J: TRBJ1-1
V: TRBV5-5
CDR3: CASSLPGHQIEAFF

J: TRBJ1-5
V: TRBV6-4
CDR3: CASSDSGGYQPQHF

J: TRBJ2-5
V: TRBV20-1
CDR3: CSASPARGAIQETQYF

J: TRBJ2-6
V: TRBV7-2
CDR3: CASSFGHFSGANVLTF

J: TRBJ2-7
V: TRBV29-1
CDR3: CSVQGTTYEQYF

J: TRBJ2-5
V: TRBV15
CDR3: CATSSLGFQETQYF

J: TRBJ2-5
V: TRBV5-1
CDR3: CASSPSNLGWETQYF

J: TRBJ2-1
V: TRBV20-1
CDR3: CSATRTSSFYNEQFF

J: TRBJ1-2
V: TRBV24-1
CDR3: CATSGQDYYGYTF